The clone carrying this T cell receptor beta chain came up a few times. RNA was extracted with the RNeasy kit, and a quantity of roughly 0.5 to 1 ug was reverse transcribed using random hexamers. Amplification of TCR beta CDR3 was carried out by immunoSEQ multiplex PCR, which covered 54 Vbeta and 13 Jbeta segments. Each CDR3 protein gets one entry after TCRdb re-called the immunoSEQ multiplex PCR reads with MiXCR. The table has 110,000 or so distinct CDR3 sequences, about 90% seen once; the top ten hold 0.12%. This sample was taken from a study of CD8 T cells in Susac syndrome. V lost 3 bases, J lost 0 bases, and 9 bases lay in between. The CDR3 is made up of 14 amino acids. Germline CDR1 and CDR2: SGHTA and FQGNSA.

The chain has TRBV7-2 and TRBJ2-7; D is possibly TRBD2 (5 bases). The sequenced sample consisted of CD8+ T cells from PBMCs. The TCR comes from a human donor in good health. The CDR3 bases are TGTGCCAGCAGCTTCGGACTGGACTCCTACGAGCAGTACTTC. Encoded protein: CASSFGLDSYEQYF.